Sequencing of this T cell receptor beta chain was carried out in a study of vaccination effects on CD4 cells after COVID-19. Findings and limits, study-wide: Healthy vaccinees showed cross-reactivity with common cold coronaviruses in only 1 of 255 vaccine-induced clones. Late post-vaccination samples showed marked contraction of infection- and vaccine-induced clones.

Expansion with viral peptide pools was applied to antigen-specific CD4+ T cells by the ViraFEST assay prior to sequencing. The authors isolated CD4+ T cells after 10 days of culture. None of these healthy vaccinees had been infected with SARS-CoV-2 before vaccination. Every well housed two million PBMC, which grew in culture alongside around 10 IU/ml IL-2 and roughly 10 ug/ml peptides. Germline-derived CDR1 and CDR2 are SGHAT and FQNNGV. The CDR3 extends over 19 amino acids. V was pared by 5 bases and J by 0 bases, with 20 bases between. Note on this clone: Its antigen remains unknown.

Data came from immunoSEQ multiplex PCR; TCRdb stores just in-frame clones and leaves some out. The table has 70,000 or so clones, roughly 74% seen once. This sequence originates from a human donor who received a COVID-19 vaccine. The chain carries TRBV11-2 and TRBJ2-6; D ambiguous. The source material was CD4+ T cells from PBMCs cultured with HCoV-NL63 spike peptides, sampled before COVID-19 vaccination. CDR3 amino acids: CASSRHPPGADSGANVLTF. The DNA of the CDR3 is TGTGCCAGCAGCCGACATCCACCTGGCGCTGACTCTGGGGCCAACGTCCTGACTTTC.